Listed below are T cell receptor beta chains from one sample, sequenced in a study of blood T cell repertoires in COVID-19. Sequenced by immunoSEQ multiplex PCR; TCRdb stores in-frame clones only, minus some. In the table there are fewer than 400,000 clones, about 87% of which are singletons. The specimen was PBMCs or T cells enriched from blood (not recorded which). The receptors derive from a woman aged 45-65 years who had recovered from COVID-19. CDR3s include the opening cysteine and the closing phenylalanine or tryptophan. The D gene is left open where the match is weak. Some rows mark clone size as missing; the rest say once, few, many or name a class of expanded clone.

D	size	J	V	CDR3	DNA
TRBD1	.	TRBJ2-3	TRBV3-1/TRBV3-2	CASSAGTGKSLTQYF	TGTGCCAGCAGCGCCGGGACAGGGAAATCGCTTACGCAGTATTTT
.	.	TRBJ2-1	TRBV29-1	CSVERGRTRHEQFF	TGCAGCGTTGAAAGGGGCCGGACAAGGCATGAGCAGTTCTTC
TRBD1	.	TRBJ2-1	TRBV5-1	CASSPGQGTKNEQFF	TGCGCCAGCAGTCCTGGACAGGGGACTAAGAATGAGCAGTTCTTC
TRBD2	.	TRBJ2-1	TRBV3-1/TRBV3-2	CASSSLTSGGYNEQFF	TGTGCCAGCAGCTCCCTGACTAGCGGGGGGTACAATGAGCAGTTCTTC
.	.	TRBJ1-1	TRBV21-1	CASSRGQGPVAFF	TGTGCCAGCAGCAGAGGACAGGGGCCGGTAGCTTTCTTT
TRBD2	few	TRBJ2-1	TRBV3-1/TRBV3-2	CASSQTSGANNEQFF	TGTGCCAGCAGCCAGACTAGCGGGGCTAACAATGAGCAGTTCTTC
.	.	TRBJ2-2	TRBV9	CASSASRLPGELFF	TGTGCCAGCAGCGCCTCCAGACTGCCCGGGGAGCTGTTTTTT
.	.	TRBJ2-7	TRBV7-9	CASSLTPTGMGVEQYF	TGTGCCAGCAGCTTAACACCTACAGGGATGGGGGTCGAGCAGTACTTC
.	.	TRBJ1-1	TRBV2	CASRESLGQNTEAFF	TGTGCCAGCAGAGAGAGCTTGGGGCAGAACACTGAAGCTTTCTTT
TRBD2	.	TRBJ2-3	TRBV9	CASSPWGGKVGADTQYF	TGTGCCAGCAGCCCATGGGGGGGGAAGGTTGGCGCAGATACGCAGTATTTT
TRBD1	.	TRBJ1-2	TRBV2	CASSRDRGLYGYTF	TGTGCCAGCAGTAGAGACAGGGGTCTTTATGGCTACACCTTC
TRBD1	.	TRBJ2-1	TRBV3-1/TRBV3-2	CASSQGGQGRGSYNEQFF	TGTGCCAGCAGCCAAGGGGGACAGGGCAGGGGCTCCTACAATGAGCAGTTCTTC
TRBD1	.	TRBJ2-7	TRBV5-4	CASSYGQGEIDEQYF	TGTGCCAGCAGCTACGGACAGGGGGAAATCGACGAGCAGTACTTC
.	.	TRBJ1-2	TRBV7-2	CASSSSGGWTF	TGTGCCAGCAGCTCGAGTGGAGGGTGGACCTTC
TRBD2	.	TRBJ2-1	TRBV15	CATSVSGGTYNEQFF	TGTGCCACCAGCGTTAGCGGGGGCACCTACAATGAGCAGTTCTTC
.	.	TRBJ2-7	TRBV18	CASSPGERGYEQYF	TGTGCCAGCTCACCAGGTGAGAGAGGCTACGAGCAGTACTTC
TRBD2	.	TRBJ2-1	TRBV3-1/TRBV3-2	CASSPSGGGYNEQFF	TGTGCCAGCAGCCCAAGCGGGGGCGGATACAATGAGCAGTTCTTC
.	.	TRBJ2-7	TRBV6-5	CASRSSRAGSYEQYF	TGTGCCAGCAGGTCCAGCAGGGCCGGATCCTACGAGCAGTACTTC
.	.	TRBJ2-1	TRBV30	CAWSRQVSSYNEQFF	TGTGCCTGGAGTCGGCAGGTGAGCTCCTACAATGAGCAGTTCTTC
TRBD1	.	TRBJ1-1	TRBV12-3/TRBV12-4	CASSRTGGTEAFF	TGTGCCAGCAGCCGGACAGGGGGCACTGAAGCTTTCTTT
.	.	TRBJ1-2	TRBV15	CATSRDISYGYTF	TGTGCCACCAGCAGGGACATAAGCTATGGCTACACCTTC
TRBD1	.	TRBJ2-7	TRBV7-9	CASSSRTGDVPYEQYF	TGTGCCAGCAGCTCCCGGACAGGGGACGTCCCCTACGAGCAGTACTTC
TRBD1	.	TRBJ1-1	TRBV30	CAWTGQGNTEAFF	TGTGCCTGGACGGGACAGGGGAACACTGAAGCTTTCTTT
.	.	TRBJ2-3	TRBV19	CASSIAVFTDTQYF	TGTGCCAGTAGTATAGCGGTATTCACAGATACGCAGTATTTT
.	once	TRBJ1-1	TRBV5-1	CASSADRLNTEAFF	TGCGCCAGCAGCGCTGACAGGTTGAACACTGAAGCTTTCTTT
TRBD1	.	TRBJ1-6	TRBV30	CAWSARTGWGSPLHF	TGTGCCTGGAGTGCCCGGACAGGCTGGGGGTCACCCCTCCACTTT
.	.	TRBJ1-5	TRBV27	CASSLLPSNQPQHF	TGTGCCAGCAGTTTACTCCCTAGCAATCAGCCCCAGCATTTT
TRBD1	.	TRBJ1-2	TRBV13	CASSFPDRDRPNYGYTF	TGTGCCAGCAGCTTTCCGGACAGGGATAGGCCTAACTATGGCTACACCTTC
.	.	TRBJ2-1	TRBV9	CASSANGVYNEQFF	TGTGCCAGCAGCGCCAACGGGGTCTACAATGAGCAGTTCTTC
.	.	TRBJ1-3	TRBV30	CAWSVRGESGNTIYF	TGTGCCTGGAGTGTACGGGGGGAAAGTGGAAACACCATATATTTT
TRBD1	once	TRBJ1-5	TRBV19	CASEGQGVLNQPQHF	TGTGCCAGCGAGGGACAGGGGGTACTCAATCAGCCCCAGCATTTT
.	.	TRBJ1-1	TRBV5-6	CASSLVLGAGAEAFF	TGTGCCAGCAGCTTAGTATTGGGGGCGGGCGCTGAAGCTTTCTTT
.	.	TRBJ1-2	TRBV19	CASSIAGFNGYTF	TGTGCCAGTAGTATAGCAGGGTTTAACGGCTACACCTTC